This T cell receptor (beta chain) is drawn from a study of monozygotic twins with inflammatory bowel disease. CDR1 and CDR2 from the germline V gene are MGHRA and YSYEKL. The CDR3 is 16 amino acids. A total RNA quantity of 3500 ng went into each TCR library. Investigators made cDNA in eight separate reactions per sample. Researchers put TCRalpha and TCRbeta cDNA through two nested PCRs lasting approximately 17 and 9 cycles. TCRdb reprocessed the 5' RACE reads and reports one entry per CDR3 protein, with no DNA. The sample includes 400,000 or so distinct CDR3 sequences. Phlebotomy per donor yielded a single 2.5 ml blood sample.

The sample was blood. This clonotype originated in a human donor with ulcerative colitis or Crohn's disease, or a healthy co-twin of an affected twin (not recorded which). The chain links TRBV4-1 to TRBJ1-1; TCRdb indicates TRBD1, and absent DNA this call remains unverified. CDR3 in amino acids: CASSQGTEGQGTEAFF.